This T cell receptor beta chain was sequenced during a study of untreated major depressive disorder. Points from the study as a whole: Sequencing comparisons covered only three preselected Vbeta families.

Thawed PBMCs underwent magnetic negative selection for CD4+ T cells. Typically roughly 95% of enriched cells were CD4+. Sequencing used immunoSEQ multiplex PCR; TCRdb keeps in-frame clones, though not all of them. The table has fewer than 25,000 clones, 85% seen once; the top ten hold 0.82%. The CDR3 sequence is 15 residues long. As to this clone: Antigen unknown.

The V and J genes are TRBV21-1 and TRBJ2-1; TRBD2 reflects the table's D call only, with no check against the DNA. TRBV21-1 is a documented pseudogene. Sample: CD4+ T cells from PBMCs. This clonotype was sampled from a woman aged 25 to 39 in good health. The CDR3 DNA reads as TGTGCCAGCAGCAAAGCTGGCGGCTATTTCAATGAGCAGTTCTTC. It translates to CASSKAGGYFNEQFF.